These T cell receptor beta chains were read from a single sample in a study of blood T cell repertoires in COVID-19. Clones were sequenced by immunoSEQ multiplex PCR, and TCRdb holds only the in-frame ones, with some missing. The repertoire includes 130,000 or so clones, 65% to 80% of them detected once, and 15% to 20% sits in the top ten. Sequencing was performed on peripheral blood. The receptors shown here come from a middle-aged man with acute or convalescent COVID-19. Both conserved end residues are part of each CDR3. Fields, in order: D gene, clone size, J gene, V gene, CDR3 DNA, CDR3 protein. D genes are given only for firm matches. Some rows have no size entry. The others give once, few or many, or a class for an expanded clone.

>TRBD1|NA|TRBJ2-5|TRBV5-6
TGTGCCAGCAGACTGCTCGCGGGGATGGACAGGGATTTAGAGACCCAGTACTTC
CASRLLAGMDRDLETQYF
>NA|few|TRBJ2-7|TRBV9
TGTGCCAGCAGCGGACACAGGGAGGGGAGGCACGAGCAGTACTTC
CASSGHREGRHEQYF
>NA|once|TRBJ1-1|TRBV30
TGTGCCTGGAGTCCCCATAGCGGTTCCTTCAACACTGAAGCTTTCTTT
CAWSPHSGSFNTEAFF
>TRBD1|once|TRBJ1-1|TRBV29-1
TGCAGCGTTGAAACAGACAGGGCAAACTCTGAAGCTTTCTTT
CSVETDRANSEAFF
>NA|NA|TRBJ2-1|TRBV10-2
TGCGCCAGCAGTGAGAGGGAGGGGGAGTTCTTC
CASSEREGEFF
>NA|NA|TRBJ1-2|TRBV3-1/TRBV3-2
TGTGCCAGCAGCCCAAGGGCGGGGAGAGGCTACACCTTC
CASSPRAGRGYTF
>NA|few|TRBJ1-1|TRBV19
TGTGCCAGTAGTGACACCGTGAACACTGAAGCTTTCTTT
CASSDTVNTEAFF
>NA|NA|TRBJ1-2|TRBV18
TGTGCCAGCTCACCCATTCAGGGGAACTTTAACTATGGCTACACCTTC
CASSPIQGNFNYGYTF
>TRBD2|NA|TRBJ2-1|TRBV5-6
TGTGCCAGCAGCTCGAGGCTGCCAGGGAGGGGCAATGAGCAGTTCTTC
CASSSRLPGRGNEQFF
>NA|once|TRBJ2-3|TRBV24-1
TGTGCCACCAGTGATCCGGGACTCGGCACAGATACGCAGTATTTT
CATSDPGLGTDTQYF
>NA|once|TRBJ1-4|TRBV12-5
TGTGCTAGTGGGGCGGACACCATAACAACTAATGAAAAACTGTTTTTT
CASGADTITTNEKLFF
>NA|NA|TRBJ2-5|TRBV7-2
TGTGCCAGCAGCTTATTAGGAGGGGCTAGCTACCAAGAGACCCAGTACTTC
CASSLLGGASYQETQYF
>NA|once|TRBJ1-1|TRBV3-1/TRBV3-2
TGTGCCAGCAGCCAAGATGGGGCCTTCGAAGCTTTCTTT
CASSQDGAFEAFF
>NA|NA|TRBJ1-5|TRBV7-2
TGTGCCAGCAGCTTAGATCCGGGTCAGCCCCAGCATTTT
CASSLDPGQPQHF
>TRBD1|NA|TRBJ1-6|TRBV5-6
TGTGCCAGCAGCGTGATGGACAGGGGGAATTCACCCCTCCACTTT
CASSVMDRGNSPLHF
>NA|NA|TRBJ1-6|TRBV11-2
TGTGCCAGCAGCCGCGGAGATTCACCCCTCCACTTT
CASSRGDSPLHF
>TRBD1|NA|TRBJ1-6|TRBV19
TGTGCCAGTAGTATGGGGACAGGGCTGACACCCCTCCACTTT
CASSMGTGLTPLHF
>TRBD1|NA|TRBJ1-4|TRBV18
TGTGCCAGCTCACCACTCAAGACAGGGCTCGATGAAAAACTGTTTTTT
CASSPLKTGLDEKLFF
>NA|NA|TRBJ2-2|TRBV27
TGTGCCAGCAGTTTATCAGGGGGGGTCGGGGAGCTGTTTTTT
CASSLSGGVGELFF
>TRBD1|NA|TRBJ1-2|TRBV19
TGTGCCAGTAGTATTGGGGTCTCCGGGACAGGGGTCTACACCTTC
CASSIGVSGTGVYTF